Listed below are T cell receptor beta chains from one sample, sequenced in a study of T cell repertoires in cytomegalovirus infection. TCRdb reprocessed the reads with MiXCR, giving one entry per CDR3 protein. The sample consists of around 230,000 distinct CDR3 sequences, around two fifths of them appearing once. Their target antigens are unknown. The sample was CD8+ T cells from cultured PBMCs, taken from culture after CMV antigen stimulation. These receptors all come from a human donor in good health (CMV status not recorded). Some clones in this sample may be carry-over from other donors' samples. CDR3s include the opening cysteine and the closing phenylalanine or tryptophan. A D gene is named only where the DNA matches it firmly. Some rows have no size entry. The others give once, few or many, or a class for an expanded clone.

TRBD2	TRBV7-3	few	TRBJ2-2	TGTGCCAGCAGCTTAGCGGGGGGTGCGGCCGGGGAGCTGTTTTTT	CASSLAGGAAGELFF
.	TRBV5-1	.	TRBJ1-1	TGCGCCAGCAGCTTCCAGGGAGGAGTAGACACTGAAGCTTTCTTT	CASSFQGGVDTEAFF
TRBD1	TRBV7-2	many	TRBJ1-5	TGTGCCAGCAGCCTCCCCCAGGGGCGGACAGGGGGCTGGGGGCAGCCCCAGCATTTT	CASSLPQGRTGGWGQPQHF
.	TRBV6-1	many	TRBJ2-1	TGTGCCAGCCTCCGGTCAGCGGAAAAAAACAATGAGCAGTTCTTC	CASLRSAEKNNEQFF
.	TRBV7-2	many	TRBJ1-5	TGTGCCAGCAGCTTAGGATCCCCAAAACGCAATCAGCCCCAGCATTTT	CASSLGSPKRNQPQHF
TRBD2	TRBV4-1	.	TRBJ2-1	TGTGCCAGCAGCCGACTAGCGGAATACAATGAGCAGTTCTTC	CASSRLAEYNEQFF
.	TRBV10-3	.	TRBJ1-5	TGTGCCATCAGTGGGGACGACAGCCGAAATCAGCCCCAGCATTTT	CAISGDDSRNQPQHF
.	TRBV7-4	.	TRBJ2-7	TGTGCCAGCAGAGAAGGGGACGGACCTTACGAGCAGTACTTC	CASREGDGPYEQYF
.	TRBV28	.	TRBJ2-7	TGTGCCAGCAGTTTGCCCTTTTCGGTTGGGTCAGGGAGTTACGAGCAGTACTTC	CASSLPFSVGSGSYEQYF
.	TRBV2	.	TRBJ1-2	TGTGCCAGCAGGGGGGAGAAGGGTAACTATGGCTACACCTTC	CASRGEKGNYGYTF
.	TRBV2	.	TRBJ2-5	TGTGCCAGCAGTTACCGGGACCCCCAAGAGACCCAGTACTTC	CASSYRDPQETQYF
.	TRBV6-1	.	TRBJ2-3	TGTGCCAGCAGTGAAAGTACCCATAGCACAGATACGCAGTATTTT	CASSESTHSTDTQYF
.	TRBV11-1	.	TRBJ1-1	TGTGCCAGCAGCCTTGGCCGTCCGAACACTGAAGCTTTCTTT	CASSLGRPNTEAFF
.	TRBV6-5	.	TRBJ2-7	TGTGCCAGCAGGACGAGCCCCTACGAGCAGTACTTC	CASRTSPYEQYF
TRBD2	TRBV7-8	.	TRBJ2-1	TGTGCCAGCAGCTTTAGCGGGAGGTCCCACAATGAGCAGTTCTTC	CASSFSGRSHNEQFF
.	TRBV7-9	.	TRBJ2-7	TGTGCCAGCAGCCCTTCGGCGGTGTCTAGCTCCTACGAGCAGTACTTC	CASSPSAVSSSYEQYF
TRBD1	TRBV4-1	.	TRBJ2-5	TGCGCCAGCAGCCAAGATCGGCAGGGGGCAAGGGAGACCCAGTACTTC	CASSQDRQGARETQYF
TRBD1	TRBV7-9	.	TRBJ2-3	TGTGCCAGCAGCTCAGGACAGGGTGGGTCCACAGATACGCAGTATTTT	CASSSGQGGSTDTQYF
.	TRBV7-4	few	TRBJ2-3	TGTGCCAGCAGCTTAAGCCGTTTGCGCACAGATACGCAGTATTTT	CASSLSRLRTDTQYF
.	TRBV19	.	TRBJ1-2	TGTGCCAGTAGTCCCAGGACAGCTTATGGCTACACCTTC	CASSPRTAYGYTF
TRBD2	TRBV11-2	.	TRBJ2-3	TGTGCCAGCTCACCAACTTTCGGACTAGCGGGGGGCCTAGGAGCCCATCCTAGCACAGATACGCAGTATTTT	CASSPTFGLAGGLGAHPSTDTQYF
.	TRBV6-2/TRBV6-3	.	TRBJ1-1	TGTGCCAGCCGGGGAGGGTACACTGAAGCTTTCTTT	CASRGGYTEAFF
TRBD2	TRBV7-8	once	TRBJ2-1	TGTGCCAGCAGTTGGTTGACTAGCGGGGCCTACAATGAGCAGTTCTTC	CASSWLTSGAYNEQFF
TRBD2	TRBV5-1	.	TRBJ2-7	TGCGCCAGCAGCACTGGGACTAGCGGGGCCCCCTACGAGCAGTACTTC	CASSTGTSGAPYEQYF
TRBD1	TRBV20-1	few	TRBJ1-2	TGCAGTGCTGGTCGGACAGGGGACGTATCGTATGGCTACACCTTC	CSAGRTGDVSYGYTF
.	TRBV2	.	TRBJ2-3	TGTGCCAGCATCCCCTCGGGGGCAGATACGCAGTATTTT	CASIPSGADTQYF
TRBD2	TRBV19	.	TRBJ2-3	TGTGCCAGTAGGCCTGGACTAGCAAGTAAGGATACGCAGTATTTT	CASRPGLASKDTQYF